These 7 T cell receptor beta chains came from one sample sequenced in a study of blood T cell repertoires in COVID-19. This table comes from immunoSEQ multiplex PCR, and its TCRdb copy is limited to in-frame clones, with some not included. The data show 170,000 or so clones, 90% seen once. The sequencing input was peripheral blood. These receptor sequences come from a man aged 45-65 years with acute or convalescent COVID-19.

The chain has TRBV6-2 or TRBV6-3 and TRBJ1-2; D is unresolved. Per germline, CDR1 MNHEY and CDR2 SVGEGT. Trimming pared 0 bases from V and 4 bases from J, leaving 9 bases between. The CDR3 spans 14 residues. CDR3 sequence reads: CASSYSGRTYGYTF. The CDR3 nucleotides are TGTGCCAGCAGTTACTCTGGCAGAACCTATGGCTACACCTTC.

The CDR3 sequence: CASSLQREQYF. CDR3 DNA: TGTGCCAGCAGTCTGCAGCGGGAGCAGTACTTC. This chain joins TRBV28 and TRBJ2-7; D might be TRBD2 (5 bases). The CDR3 has 11 residues. Trimming stripped 5 bases from V and 7 bases from J, with 9 bases between. The V gene's germline CDR1 is MDHEN and CDR2 SYDVKM.

This chain uses TRBV28 with TRBJ2-7, with D possibly being TRBD2 (5 bases). The V and J ends lost 7 bases and 0 bases respectively, with 13 bases between them. The CDR3 has 14 amino acids. Per germline, CDR1 MDHEN and CDR2 SYDVKM. The DNA of the CDR3 is TGTGCCAGCAATGAGGGTGGTAGCTCCTACGAGCAGTACTTC. Translating gives CASNEGGSSYEQYF.

The V call is TRBV5-1, the J call TRBJ2-2, with a possible D match to TRBD2 (5 bases). The CDR3 sequence is 15 residues long. Germline V lookup: CDR1 SGHRS, CDR2 YFSETQ. Trimming took off 0 bases at V and 7 bases at J, with 13 bases between the two ends. DNA of the CDR3: TGCGCCAGCAGCTTGGGGCACGAGGGCATCGGGGAGCTGTTTTTT. Its translation: CASSLGHEGIGELFF.

The rearrangement joins TRBV7-8 to TRBJ1-4; D is undetermined. Trimming pared 3 bases from V and 7 bases from J, leaving 15 bases between. Germline V lookup: CDR1 SGHVS, CDR2 FQNEAQ. The CDR3 contains 15 residues. CDR3 in DNA: TGTGCCAGCAGCTTGTTCGGGGAGGGAGGTGAAAAACTGTTTTTT. As protein: CASSLFGEGGEKLFF.

The chain uses TRBV19 and TRBJ1-5, with a weak D call TRBD1 (6 bases). CDR3 length: 14 amino acids. Germline V gene lookup returns CDR1 LNHDA and CDR2 SQIVND (reference sequence). V lost 5 bases, J lost 10 bases, and 18 bases lay in between. Here the CDR3 DNA reads TGTGCCAGTAGTCTGAGGGAGGGGGGTAGTCCCCAGCATTTT. Translated: CASSLREGGSPQHF.

This chain connects TRBV7-6 to TRBJ2-1, with 13 bases fitting TRBD2. The CDR3 is 20 amino acids. V was clipped by 1 base and J by 3 bases; unmatched bases: 12. Germline values: CDR1 SGHVS, CDR2 FNYEAQ. The CDR3 spells CASSLVGLAGRRLIYNEQFF. CDR3 bases: TGTGCCAGCAGCTTAGTGGGACTAGCGGGGAGACGTTTGATCTACAATGAGCAGTTCTTC.